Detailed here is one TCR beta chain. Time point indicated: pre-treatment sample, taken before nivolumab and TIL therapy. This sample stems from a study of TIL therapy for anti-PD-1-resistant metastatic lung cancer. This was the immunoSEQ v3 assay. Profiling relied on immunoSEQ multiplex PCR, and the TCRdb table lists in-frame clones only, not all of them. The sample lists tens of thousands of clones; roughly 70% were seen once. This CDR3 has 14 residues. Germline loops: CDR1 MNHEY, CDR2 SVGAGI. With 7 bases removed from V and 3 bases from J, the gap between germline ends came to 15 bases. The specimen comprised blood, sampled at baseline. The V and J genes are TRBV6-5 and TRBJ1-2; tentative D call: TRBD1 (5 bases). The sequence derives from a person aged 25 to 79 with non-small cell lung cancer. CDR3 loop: CASTTRSGDYGYTF. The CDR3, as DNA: TGTGCCAGCACCACCCGTTCGGGGGACTATGGCTACACCTTC.